This TCR beta chain was captured in a study of cytomegalovirus exposure and HLA in healthy donors. Overall study results and limits: The productive fraction for most TCR beta V segments was about 87% or about 30% in an earlier analysis. TCR beta V- and J-gene trimming was later associated with a missense DCLRE1C variant.

This clone was observed a handful of times. The antigen is undetermined. The primer mix had 60 Vbeta and 13 Jbeta primers. Assay used: immunoSEQ multiplex PCR; TCRdb lists only in-frame clones, some missing. The table has 100,000 to 150,000 clones, 74% seen once. With 1 base clipped from V and 4 bases from J, the junction kept 9 bases outside the gene matches. This CDR3 has 16 amino acids. CDR1 is MNHEY, CDR2 SVGAGI, per germline. This chain joins TRBV6-5 and TRBJ2-5, with 7 bases that match TRBD2. The source material was PBMCs. This TCR derives from a man aged 40-55 years in good health and CMV-seropositive. The CDR3 DNA follows: TGTGCCAGCAGTTACTTTGGGGCGGGAGCGGTAGAGACCCAGTACTTC. Translation: CASSYFGAGAVETQYF.